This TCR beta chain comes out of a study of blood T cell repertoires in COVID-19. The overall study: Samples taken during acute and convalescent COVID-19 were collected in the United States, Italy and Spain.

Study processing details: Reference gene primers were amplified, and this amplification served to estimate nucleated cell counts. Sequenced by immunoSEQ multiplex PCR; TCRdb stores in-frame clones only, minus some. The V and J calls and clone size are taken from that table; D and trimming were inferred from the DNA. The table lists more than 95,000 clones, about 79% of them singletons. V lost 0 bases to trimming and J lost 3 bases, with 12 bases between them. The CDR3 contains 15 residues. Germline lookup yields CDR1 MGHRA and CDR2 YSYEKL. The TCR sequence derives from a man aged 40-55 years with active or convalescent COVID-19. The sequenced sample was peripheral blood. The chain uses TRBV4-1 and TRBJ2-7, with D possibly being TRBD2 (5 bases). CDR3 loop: CASSQDKWTYYEQYF. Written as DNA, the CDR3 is TGCGCCAGCAGCCAAGATAAGTGGACTTACTACGAGCAGTACTTC.